Listed here is a single TCR beta chain. The data belong to a study of control samples from healthy donors and cancer patients. The CDR3 has 17 amino acids. The trim removed 5 bases at V and 0 bases at J, leaving 4 bases unmatched. Germline V gene sequence: CDR1 SGHAT, CDR2 FQNNGV. TCRdb keeps only in-frame clones here, not all; method: immunoSEQ multiplex PCR. Among around 120,000 clones listed, 88% were seen once. The sequence came from a woman aged 70-85 years in good health. The material sequenced was blood. The chain employs TRBV11-2 and TRBJ1-6; 10 bases match TRBD1. The CDR3, as DNA: TGTGCCAGCAGCCCCGGGGACAGGGGCTCCTATAATTCACCCCTCCACTTT. Its translation is CASSPGDRGSYNSPLHF.